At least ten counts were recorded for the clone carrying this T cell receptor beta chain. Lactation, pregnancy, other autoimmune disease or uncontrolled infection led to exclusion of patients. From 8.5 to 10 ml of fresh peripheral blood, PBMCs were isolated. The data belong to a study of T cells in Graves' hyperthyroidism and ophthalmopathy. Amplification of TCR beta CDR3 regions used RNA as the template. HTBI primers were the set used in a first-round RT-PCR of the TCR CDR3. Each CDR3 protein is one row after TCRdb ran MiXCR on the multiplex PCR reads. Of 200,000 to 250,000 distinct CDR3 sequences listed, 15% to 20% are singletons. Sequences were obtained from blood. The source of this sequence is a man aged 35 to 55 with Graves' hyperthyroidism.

Here the CDR3 DNA reads TGTGCCAGCACCAAGGACAGGGGATTCACTCACGAGCAGTACTTC. This translates into CASTKDRGFTHEQYF. J is TRBJ2-7 and V is TRBV6-1; 9 bases align to TRBD1. V gave up 7 bases and J gave up 5 bases; unmatched junction bases: 12. Germline-derived CDR1 and CDR2 are MNHNS and SASEGT. The CDR3 extends over 15 amino acids.